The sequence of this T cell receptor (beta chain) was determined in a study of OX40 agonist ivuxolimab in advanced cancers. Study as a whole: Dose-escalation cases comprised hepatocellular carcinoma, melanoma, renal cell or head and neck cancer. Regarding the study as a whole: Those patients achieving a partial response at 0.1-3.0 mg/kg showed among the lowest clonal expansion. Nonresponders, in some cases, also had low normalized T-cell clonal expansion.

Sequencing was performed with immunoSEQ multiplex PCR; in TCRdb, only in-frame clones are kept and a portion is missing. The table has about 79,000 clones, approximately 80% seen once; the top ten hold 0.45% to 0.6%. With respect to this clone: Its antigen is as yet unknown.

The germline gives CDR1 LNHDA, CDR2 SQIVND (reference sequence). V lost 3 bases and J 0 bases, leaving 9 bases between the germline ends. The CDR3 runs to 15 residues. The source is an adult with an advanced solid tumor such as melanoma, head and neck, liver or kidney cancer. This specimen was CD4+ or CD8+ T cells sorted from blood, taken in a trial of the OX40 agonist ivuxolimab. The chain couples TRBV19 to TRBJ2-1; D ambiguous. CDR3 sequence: CASSIEVGSYNEQFF. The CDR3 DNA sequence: TGTGCCAGTAGTATTGAGGTAGGCTCCTACAATGAGCAGTTCTTC.